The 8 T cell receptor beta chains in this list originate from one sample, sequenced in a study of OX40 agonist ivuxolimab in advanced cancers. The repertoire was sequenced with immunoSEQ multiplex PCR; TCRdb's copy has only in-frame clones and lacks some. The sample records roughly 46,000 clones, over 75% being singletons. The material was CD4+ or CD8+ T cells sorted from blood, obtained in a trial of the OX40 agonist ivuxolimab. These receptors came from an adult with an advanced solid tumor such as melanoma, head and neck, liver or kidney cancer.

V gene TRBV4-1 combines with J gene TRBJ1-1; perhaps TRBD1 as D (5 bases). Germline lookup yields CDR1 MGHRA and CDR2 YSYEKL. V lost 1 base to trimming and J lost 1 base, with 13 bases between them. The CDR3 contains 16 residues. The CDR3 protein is CASSQVHLGGNTEAFF. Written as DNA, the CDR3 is TGCGCCAGCAGCCAAGTTCACCTTGGGGGGAACACTGAAGCTTTCTTT.

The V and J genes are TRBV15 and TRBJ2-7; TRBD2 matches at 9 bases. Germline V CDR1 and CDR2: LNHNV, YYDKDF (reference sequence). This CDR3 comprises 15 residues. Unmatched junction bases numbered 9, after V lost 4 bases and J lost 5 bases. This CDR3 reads CATSTSRTSANEQYF. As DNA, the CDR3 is TGTGCCACCAGCACTTCCCGGACTAGCGCCAACGAGCAGTACTTC.

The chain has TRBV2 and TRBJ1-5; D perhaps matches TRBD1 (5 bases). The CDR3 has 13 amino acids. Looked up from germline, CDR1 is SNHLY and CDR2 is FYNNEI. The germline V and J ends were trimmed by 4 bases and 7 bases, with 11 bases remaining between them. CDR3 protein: CASSVGGWQPQHF. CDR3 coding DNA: TGTGCCAGCAGTGTTGGGGGATGGCAGCCCCAGCATTTT.

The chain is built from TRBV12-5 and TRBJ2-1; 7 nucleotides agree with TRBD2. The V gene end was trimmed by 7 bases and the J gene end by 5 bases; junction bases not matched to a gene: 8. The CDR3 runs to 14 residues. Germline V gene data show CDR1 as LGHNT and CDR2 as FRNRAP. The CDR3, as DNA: TGTGCTAGTGCCCGGACTAGTGATAACAATGAGCAGTTCTTC. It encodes CASARTSDNNEQFF.

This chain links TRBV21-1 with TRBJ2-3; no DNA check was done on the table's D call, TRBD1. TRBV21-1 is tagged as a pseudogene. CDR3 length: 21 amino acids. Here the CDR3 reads CASSKVGVRGTGGLGTDTQYF. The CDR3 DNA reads TGTGCCAGCAGCAAAGTCGGAGTCAGGGGGACAGGGGGCTTGGGTACAGATACGCAGTATTTT.

The CDR3 here is CASSQDAGTGDTEAFF. The CDR3, as DNA: TGCGCCAGCAGCCAAGATGCCGGGACAGGGGACACTGAAGCTTTCTTT. The chain combines TRBV4-1 with TRBJ1-1, with 10 positions matching TRBD1. V shed 0 bases and J 3 bases; nucleotides not matched to a gene: 4. The CDR3 runs 16 residues. Germline CDR1 reads MGHRA; CDR2 reads YSYEKL.

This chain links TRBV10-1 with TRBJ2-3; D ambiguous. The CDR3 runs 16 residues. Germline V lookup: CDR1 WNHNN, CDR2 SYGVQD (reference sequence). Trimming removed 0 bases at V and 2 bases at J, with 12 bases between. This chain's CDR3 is CASSESRVSSTDTQYF. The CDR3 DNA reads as TGCGCCAGCAGTGAGTCTAGGGTATCCTCCACAGATACGCAGTATTTT.

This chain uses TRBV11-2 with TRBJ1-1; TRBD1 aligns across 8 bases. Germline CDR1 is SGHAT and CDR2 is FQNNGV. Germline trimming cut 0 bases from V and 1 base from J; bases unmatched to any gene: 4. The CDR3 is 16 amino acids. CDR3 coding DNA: TGTGCCAGCAGCTTAGAGCCCGGGACAGGGAACACTGAAGCTTTCTTT. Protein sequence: CASSLEPGTGNTEAFF.